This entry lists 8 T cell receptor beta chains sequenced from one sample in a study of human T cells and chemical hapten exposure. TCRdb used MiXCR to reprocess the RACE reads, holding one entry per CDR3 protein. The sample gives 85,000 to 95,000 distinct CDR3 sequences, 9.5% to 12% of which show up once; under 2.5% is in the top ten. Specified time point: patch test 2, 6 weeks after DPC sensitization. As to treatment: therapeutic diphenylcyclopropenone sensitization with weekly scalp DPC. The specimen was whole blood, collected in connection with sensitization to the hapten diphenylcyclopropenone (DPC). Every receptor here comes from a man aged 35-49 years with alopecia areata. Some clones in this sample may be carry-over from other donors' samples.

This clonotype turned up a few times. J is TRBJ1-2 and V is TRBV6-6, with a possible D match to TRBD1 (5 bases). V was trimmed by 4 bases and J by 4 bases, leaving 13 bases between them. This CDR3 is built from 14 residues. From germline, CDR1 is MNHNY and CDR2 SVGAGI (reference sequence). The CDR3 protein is CASSSRDRGYGYTF. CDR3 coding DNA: TGTGCCAGCAGTTCGAGGGACCGGGGCTATGGCTACACCTTC.

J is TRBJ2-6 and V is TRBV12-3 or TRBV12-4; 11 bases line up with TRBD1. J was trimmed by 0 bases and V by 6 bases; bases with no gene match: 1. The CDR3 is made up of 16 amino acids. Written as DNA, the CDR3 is TGTGCCAGCAGGGGGACAGGGGGCTCTGGGGCCAACGTCCTGACTTTC. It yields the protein CASRGTGGSGANVLTF.

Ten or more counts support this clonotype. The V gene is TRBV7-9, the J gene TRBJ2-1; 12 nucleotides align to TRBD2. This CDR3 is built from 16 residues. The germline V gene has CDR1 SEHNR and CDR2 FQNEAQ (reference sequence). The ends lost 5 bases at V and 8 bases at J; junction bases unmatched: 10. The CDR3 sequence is CASSKTGASGRDEQFF. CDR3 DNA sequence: TGTGCCAGCAGCAAAACGGGGGCTAGCGGGAGGGATGAGCAGTTCTTC.

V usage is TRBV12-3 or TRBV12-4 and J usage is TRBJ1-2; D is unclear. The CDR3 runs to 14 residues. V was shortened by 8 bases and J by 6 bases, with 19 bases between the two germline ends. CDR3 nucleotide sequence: TGTGCCAGCCTAAGGGTTGGGCAGAGCCATGGCTACACCTTC. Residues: CASLRVGQSHGYTF.

Here the CDR3 reads CASSRGAGTYEQYV. As DNA, the CDR3 is TGTGCCAGCAGTCGTGGGGCGGGGACCTACGAGCAGTACGTC. This sequence joins TRBV12-3 or TRBV12-4 and TRBJ2-7; D may be TRBD2 (6 bases). V was pared by 5 bases and J by 2 bases, with 13 bases between. The CDR3 consists of 14 residues.

The CDR3 reads CSVEGAPGYSYNEQFF. The CDR3 DNA reads as TGCAGCGTTGAAGGGGCCCCCGGATACTCCTACAATGAGCAGTTCTTC. V is TRBV29-1 and J is TRBJ2-1; no clear D. The germline V gene has CDR1 SQVTM and CDR2 ANQGSEA. Trimming removed 1 base at V and 0 bases at J, with 13 bases between. The CDR3 totals 16 residues.

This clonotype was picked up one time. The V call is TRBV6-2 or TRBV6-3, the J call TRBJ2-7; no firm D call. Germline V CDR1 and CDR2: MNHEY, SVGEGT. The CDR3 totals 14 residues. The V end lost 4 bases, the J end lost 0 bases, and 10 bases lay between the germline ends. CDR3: CASSSLRSSYEQYV. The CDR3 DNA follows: TGTGCCAGCAGTTCCCTCCGGAGCTCCTACGAGCAGTACGTC.

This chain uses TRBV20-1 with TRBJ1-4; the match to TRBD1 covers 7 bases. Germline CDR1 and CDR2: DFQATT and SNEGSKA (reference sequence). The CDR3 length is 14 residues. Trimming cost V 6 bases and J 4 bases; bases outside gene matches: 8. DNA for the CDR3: TGCAGTGCCTACCCCGGGACAGTTAATGAAAAACTGTTTTTT. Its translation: CSAYPGTVNEKLFF.